Here is one T cell receptor beta chain with its context. This sample is drawn from a study of T cells in Graves' hyperthyroidism and ophthalmopathy. Exclusions: uncontrolled infection, other autoimmune disease, pregnancy, lactation. Each diagnosis drew on symptoms, thyroxine, TRAb, thyroid ultrasound and orbital computed tomography findings. The investigators amplified TCR beta CDR3 regions from RNA transcripts. The HTBI primer set was used in a first-round RT-PCR of the TCR CDR3. TCRdb processed the multiplex PCR reads anew with MiXCR; each CDR3 protein has one entry. The table records approximately 490,000 distinct CDR3 sequences, approximately 23% of them present only once. The ends were cut back, 7 bases at V and 4 bases at J, with 13 bases in the middle. This CDR3 region has 14 residues.

The chain links TRBV12-3 or TRBV12-4 to TRBJ2-2, with TRBD1 as a possible D gene (6 bases). This TCR derives from a woman in her seventies with Graves' ophthalmopathy. Input material: blood. The CDR3 nucleotides read TGTGCCAGCACTGGGGGCCGCTTCACCGGGGAGCTGTTTTTT. It codes for CASTGGRFTGELFF.